Here is one T cell receptor (beta chain) with its context. Its target is unknown. The data stem from a study of T-cell memory formation after mild COVID-19. Study overall: TCR clusters mostly belonged to single donors. Study-level findings and limits: A balance of CD4 and CD8 characterized clones contracting day 15 to 85, whereas later expanders leaned CD4+. Contracting CD4+ clones lay largely in CM and EM, with CD8+ ones residing in EMRA.

5'RACE primed at constant segments yielded TCR alpha and TCR beta cDNA libraries bearing sample barcodes and UMIs. TCRdb re-called the 5' RACE reads through MiXCR, storing one row per CDR3 protein. The sample lists 400,000 to 500,000 distinct CDR3 sequences, around 24% occurring once. Trimming left V 0 bases short and J 7 bases short, with 15 bases between. The CDR3 has 15 amino acids. The germline V gene encodes CDR1 LGHNA and CDR2 YNFKEQ. This chain connects TRBV4-2 to TRBJ1-2, with D perhaps matching TRBD1 (5 bases). Sequences were obtained from PBMCs or a T cell subset sorted from them (not recorded which). This TCR was recovered from an adult woman who had mild COVID-19 (a few samples of this study predate the infection). Cell type and time point are not known. The CDR3 region is CASSQDSVGRGGYTF. CDR3 DNA: TGTGCCAGCAGCCAAGATTCGGTGGGGAGGGGTGGCTACACCTTC.